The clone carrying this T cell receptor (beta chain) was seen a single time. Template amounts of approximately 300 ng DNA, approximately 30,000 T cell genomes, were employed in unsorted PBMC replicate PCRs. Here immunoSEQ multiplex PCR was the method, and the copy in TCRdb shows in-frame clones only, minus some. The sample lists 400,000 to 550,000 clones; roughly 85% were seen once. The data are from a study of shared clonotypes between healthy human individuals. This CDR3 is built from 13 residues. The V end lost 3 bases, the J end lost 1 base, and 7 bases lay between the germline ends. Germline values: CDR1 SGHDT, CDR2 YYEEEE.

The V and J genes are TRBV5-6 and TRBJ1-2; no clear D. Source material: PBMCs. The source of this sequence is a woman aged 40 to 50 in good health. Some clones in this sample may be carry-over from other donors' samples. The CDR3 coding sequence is TGTGCCAGCAGCTCCCTAATTAACTATGGCTACACCTTC. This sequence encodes CASSSLINYGYTF.